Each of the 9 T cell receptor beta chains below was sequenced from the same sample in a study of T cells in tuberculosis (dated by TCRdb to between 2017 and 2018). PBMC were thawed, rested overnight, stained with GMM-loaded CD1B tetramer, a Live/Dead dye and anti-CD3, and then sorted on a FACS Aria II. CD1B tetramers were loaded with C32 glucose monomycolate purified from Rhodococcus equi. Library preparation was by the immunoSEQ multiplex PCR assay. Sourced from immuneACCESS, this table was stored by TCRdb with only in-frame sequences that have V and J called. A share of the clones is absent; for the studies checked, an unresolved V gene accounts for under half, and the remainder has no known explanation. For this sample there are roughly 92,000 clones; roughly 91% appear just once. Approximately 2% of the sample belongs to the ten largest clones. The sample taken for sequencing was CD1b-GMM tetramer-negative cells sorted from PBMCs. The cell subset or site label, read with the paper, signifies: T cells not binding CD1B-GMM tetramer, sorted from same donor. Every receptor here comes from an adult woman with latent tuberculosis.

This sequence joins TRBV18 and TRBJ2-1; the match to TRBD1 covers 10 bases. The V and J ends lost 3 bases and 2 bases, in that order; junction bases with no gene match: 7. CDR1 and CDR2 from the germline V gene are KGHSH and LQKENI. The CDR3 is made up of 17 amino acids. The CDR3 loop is CASSPLRTGGTYNEQFF. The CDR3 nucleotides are TGTGCCAGCTCACCCCTCCGGACAGGGGGGACCTACAATGAGCAGTTCTTC.

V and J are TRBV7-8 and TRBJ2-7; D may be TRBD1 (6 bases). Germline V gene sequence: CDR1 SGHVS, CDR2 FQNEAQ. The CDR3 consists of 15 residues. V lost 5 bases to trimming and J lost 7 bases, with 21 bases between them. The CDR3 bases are TGTGCCAGCAGCGCCATCTCAGGGGCACTTGTGGAGCAGTACTTC. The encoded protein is CASSAISGALVEQYF.

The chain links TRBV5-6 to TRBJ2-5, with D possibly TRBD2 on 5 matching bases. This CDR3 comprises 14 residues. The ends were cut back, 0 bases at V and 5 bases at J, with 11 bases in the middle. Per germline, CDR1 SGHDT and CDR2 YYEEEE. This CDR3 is CASSLVGRGETQYF. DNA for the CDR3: TGTGCCAGCAGCTTGGTAGGGAGAGGGGAGACCCAGTACTTC.

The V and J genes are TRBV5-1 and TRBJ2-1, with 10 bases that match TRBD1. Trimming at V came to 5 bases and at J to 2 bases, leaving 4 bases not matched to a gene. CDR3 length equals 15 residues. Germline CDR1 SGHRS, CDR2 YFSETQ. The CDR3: CASRLGQGAYNEQFF. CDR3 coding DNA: TGCGCCAGCAGATTAGGACAGGGGGCCTACAATGAGCAGTTCTTC.

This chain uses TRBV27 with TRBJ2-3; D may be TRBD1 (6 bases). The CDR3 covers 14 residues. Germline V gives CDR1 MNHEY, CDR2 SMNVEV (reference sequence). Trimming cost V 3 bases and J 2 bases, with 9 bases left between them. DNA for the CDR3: TGTGCCAGCAGTTTCCTGGGGGCCACAGATACGCAGTATTTT. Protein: CASSFLGATDTQYF.

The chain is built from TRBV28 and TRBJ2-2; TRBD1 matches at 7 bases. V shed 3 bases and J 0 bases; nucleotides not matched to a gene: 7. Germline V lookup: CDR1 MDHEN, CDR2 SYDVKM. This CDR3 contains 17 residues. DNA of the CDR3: TGTGCCAGCAGTTTGCCCACGACAGGGCCGAACACCGGGGAGCTGTTTTTT. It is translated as CASSLPTTGPNTGELFF. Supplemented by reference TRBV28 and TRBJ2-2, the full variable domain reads DVKVTQSSRYLVKRTGEKVFLECVQDMDHENMFWYRQDPGLGLRLIYFSYDVKMKEKGDIPEGYSVSREKKERFSLILESASTNQTSMYLCASSLPTTGPNTGELFFGEGSRLTVL.

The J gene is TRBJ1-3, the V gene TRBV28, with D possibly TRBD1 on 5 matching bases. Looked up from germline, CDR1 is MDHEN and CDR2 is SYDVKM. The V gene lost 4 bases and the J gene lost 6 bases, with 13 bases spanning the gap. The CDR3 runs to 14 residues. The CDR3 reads CASSSPGSENTIYF. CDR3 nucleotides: TGTGCCAGCAGTTCACCAGGGTCCGAAAACACCATATATTTT. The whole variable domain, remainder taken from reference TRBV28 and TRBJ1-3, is DVKVTQSSRYLVKRTGEKVFLECVQDMDHENMFWYRQDPGLGLRLIYFSYDVKMKEKGDIPEGYSVSREKKERFSLILESASTNQTSMYLCASSSPGSENTIYFGEGSWLTVV.

CDR3 in amino acids: CASSPEPGQGGSYEQYF. In DNA, the CDR3 is TGTGCCAGCAGCCCCGAACCCGGACAGGGGGGATCCTACGAGCAGTACTTC. This chain links TRBV5-4 with TRBJ2-7; 10 positions agree with TRBD1. CDR3 length equals 17 residues. V lost 4 bases to trimming and J lost 1 base; unmatched junction nucleotides: 11. In germline, CDR1 is SGHNT, CDR2 YYREEE (reference sequence).

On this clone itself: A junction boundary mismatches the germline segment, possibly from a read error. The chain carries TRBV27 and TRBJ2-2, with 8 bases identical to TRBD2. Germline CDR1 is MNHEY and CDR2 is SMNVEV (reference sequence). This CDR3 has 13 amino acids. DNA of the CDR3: TGTGCCAGCAGTCTGGGGACGGCGGGGGGGCTGTTTTTT. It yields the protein CASSLGTAGGLFF.